These 25 T cell receptor beta chains came from one sample sequenced in a study of T cells in Graves' hyperthyroidism and ophthalmopathy. There were TCR beta CDR3 regions amplified from RNA transcripts. A set of HTBI primers served as the primers for a first-round RT-PCR of the TCR CDR3. TCRdb re-called the multiplex PCR reads through MiXCR, storing one row per CDR3 protein. This table has about 570,000 distinct CDR3 sequences, just over 45% appearing once. Sequences were obtained from peripheral blood or thyroid tissue (not recorded which). These receptors all come from an adult woman with Graves' disease, either hyperthyroidism or ophthalmopathy (not recorded which).

CDR3 amino acids: CASWHGAEQETQYF. The CDR3 nucleotides are TGTGCCAGCTGGCACGGGGCAGAGCAAGAGACCCAGTACTTC. This rearrangement joins TRBV28 to TRBJ2-5; D is tentatively TRBD1 or TRBD2 (5 bases each). Per germline, CDR1 MDHEN and CDR2 SYDVKM. The CDR3 is made up of 14 amino acids. Trimming took 8 bases from V and 2 from J, leaving 15 bases between them. Supplemented by reference TRBV28 and TRBJ2-5, the full variable domain reads DVKVTQSSRYLVKRTGEKVFLECVQDMDHENMFWYRQDPGLGLRLIYFSYDVKMKEKGDIPEGYSVSREKKERFSLILESASTNQTSMYLCASWHGAEQETQYFGPGTRLLVL.

This clonotype occurred many times. The chain's CDR3 is CASSLDLPIYGYTF. The CDR3 nucleotides read TGTGCCAGCAGTTTAGACCTACCGATCTATGGCTACACCTTC. V is TRBV12-3 or TRBV12-4 and J is TRBJ1-2, with no clear D. The CDR3 has 14 residues. Trimming cost V 1 base and J 4 bases, with 10 bases left between them.

This clonotype was recorded at least ten times. The chain joins TRBV5-1 to TRBJ2-7, with D possibly matching TRBD1 (6 bases). Trimming pared 4 bases from V and 1 base from J, leaving 24 bases between. Germline CDR1 SGHRS, CDR2 YFSETQ. This CDR3 contains 18 residues. The CDR3 DNA is TGCGCCAGCAGCGGGGCCTTATGGGACAAATCAAAGTCCTACGAGCAGTACTTC. This codes for CASSGALWDKSKSYEQYF.

CDR3 region: CASRPSGQPQHF. The CDR3 DNA reads TGTGCTAGTAGGCCATCGGGTCAGCCCCAGCATTTT. V usage is TRBV25-1 and J usage is TRBJ1-5; D unclear. Germline assignment: CDR1 MGHDK and CDR2 SYGVNS. The CDR3 spans 12 residues.

This clonotype was detected once. Here the CDR3 omits its conserved ending phenylalanine or tryptophan, so a read error is the likely source. Because the CDR3's place on the DNA is in doubt, the DNA is left out and the CDR3 is given as listed by TCRdb. The gene calls are TRBV20-1 and TRBJ2-5; TRBD1, as called in the table, went unchecked against the DNA. The CDR3 length equals 10 residues, ends included. Per germline, CDR1 DFQATT and CDR2 SNEGSKA (reference sequence). The CDR3 is CSAREGTANT.

The chain links TRBV15 to TRBJ1-4; 12 nucleotides match TRBD1. Per the germline V gene, CDR1 is LNHNV and CDR2 is YYDKDF (reference sequence). The CDR3 is 17 amino acids. V gave up 5 bases and J gave up 6 bases; unmatched junction bases: 10. For the CDR3, the DNA is TGTGCCACCAGCCCCCGGGACAGGGGGCGCGTGGATGAAAAACTGTTTTTT. The encoded protein is CATSPRDRGRVDEKLFF.

V and J are TRBV7-6 and TRBJ2-2, with 8 bases identical to TRBD2. V trimming: 6 bases; J trimming: 4 bases; junction bases outside the gene matches: 13. The CDR3 runs to 17 residues. The germline V gene encodes CDR1 SGHVS and CDR2 FNYEAQ. The CDR3 DNA reads as TGTGCCAGCAGGCCCAGCGGGAGTAGGGGGGCCACCGGGGAGCTGTTTTTT. It yields the protein CASRPSGSRGATGELFF.

The V gene is TRBV15, the J gene TRBJ1-4, with D possibly matching TRBD1 (5 bases). This CDR3 region has 16 residues. Germline V gene lookup returns CDR1 LNHNV and CDR2 YYDKDF (reference sequence). V lost 0 bases to trimming and J lost 12 bases, with 20 bases between them. CDR3 loop: CATSREMAKGNEELFF. DNA for the CDR3: TGTGCCACCAGCAGAGAAATGGCTAAGGGGAACGAGGAACTGTTTTTT. The full variable domain, rest sourced from reference TRBV15 and TRBJ1-4, is DAMVIQNPRYQVTQFGKPVTLSCSQTLNHNVMYWYQQKSSQAPKLLFHYYDKDFNNEADTPDNFQSRRPNTSFCFLDIRSPGLGDTAMYLCATSREMAKGNEELFFGSGTQLSVL.

This clonotype was seen once. The J gene is TRBJ2-5, the V gene TRBV19, with 7 bases aligning to TRBD2. The CDR3 runs 15 residues. The germline V gene has CDR1 LNHDA and CDR2 SQIVND (reference sequence). V dropped 8 bases and J dropped 1; count of bases not matched to a gene: 10. The CDR3 coding sequence is TGTGCCAGTCCACGACGGGAGGCGGGCCAAGAGACCCAGTACTTC. The encoded protein is CASPRREAGQETQYF. The variable domain in full, with the rest retrieved from reference TRBV19 and TRBJ2-5, is DGGITQSPKYLFRKEGQNVTLSCEQNLNHDAMYWYRQDPGQGLRLIYYSQIVNDFQKGDIAEGYSVSREKKESFPLTVTSAQKNPTAFYLCASPRREAGQETQYFGPGTRLLVL.

The chain recombines TRBV24-1 with TRBJ2-5; 7 positions agree with TRBD1. This CDR3 is built from 15 residues. CDR1 and CDR2 from the germline V gene are KGHDR and SFDVKD. J gave up 4 bases and V 4 bases, and 8 bases lay outside the gene matches. CDR3 amino acids: CATSEIRGNAETQYF. In DNA form, the CDR3 reads TGTGCCACCAGTGAGATCAGGGGGAACGCAGAGACCCAGTACTTC.

The rearrangement uses TRBV15 and TRBJ1-5; D is undetermined. The CDR3 is made up of 18 amino acids. The germline CDR1 and CDR2 sequences are LNHNV and YYDKDF (reference sequence). V lost 4 bases to trimming and J lost 4 bases, with 23 bases between them. The CDR3 sequence is CATSITLNSYEINQPQHF. CDR3 bases: TGTGCCACCAGCATTACACTGAACTCCTACGAAATTAATCAGCCCCAGCATTTT. Complete variable domain (other parts from reference TRBV15 and TRBJ1-5): DAMVIQNPRYQVTQFGKPVTLSCSQTLNHNVMYWYQQKSSQAPKLLFHYYDKDFNNEADTPDNFQSRRPNTSFCFLDIRSPGLGDTAMYLCATSITLNSYEINQPQHFGDGTRLSIL.

The rearrangement uses TRBV20-1 and TRBJ1-5; the D is unclear. The CDR3 spans 13 residues. The germline gives CDR1 DFQATT, CDR2 SNEGSKA (reference sequence). Trimming took 3 bases from V and 12 from J, leaving 18 bases between them. The CDR3 loop is CSASIFSYGYQHF. CDR3 sequence (DNA): TGCAGTGCTAGTATTTTTTCATACGGCTACCAGCATTTT.

This clonotype has only one observation. A read error may explain this, as a much larger clone is one base away. The DNA for the CDR3 is TGTGCCGGCAGCTTCGGACCGCTGACCTACGAGCAGTACTTC. This gives the protein CAGSFGPLTYEQYF. The chain combines TRBV5-6 with TRBJ2-7; D is uncertain. The CDR3 runs 14 residues. CDR1 and CDR2 from the germline V gene are SGHDT and YYEEEE.

This clonotype occurred many times. The genes are TRBV20-1 and TRBJ2-2; D not resolved. The V and J ends lost 8 bases and 6 bases respectively, with 13 bases between them. Germline V gene lookup returns CDR1 DFQATT and CDR2 SNEGSKA (reference sequence). CDR3 length: 12 amino acids. CDR3 DNA: TGCAGTCGAACTAAAATATCCGGGGAGCTGTTTTTT. This sequence encodes CSRTKISGELFF.

This clonotype was observed a handful of times. The chain uses TRBV10-3 and TRBJ1-1; no clear D. The CDR3 is 13 amino acids. Trimming took off 6 bases at V and 5 bases at J, with 13 bases between the two ends. CDR1 and CDR2 (germline): ENHRY, SYGVKD. The CDR3 here is CAIRDPLRTEAFF. The CDR3, as DNA: TGTGCCATCAGGGATCCCTTGAGGACTGAAGCTTTCTTT.

This clonotype was counted at least ten times. The rearrangement uses TRBV2 and TRBJ2-7; 9 nucleotides match TRBD1. Germline loops: CDR1 SNHLY, CDR2 FYNNEI. The CDR3 has 15 amino acids. V shed 8 bases and J 6 bases; nucleotides not matched to a gene: 14. CDR3 DNA: TGTGCCAGCGCTTATCGTCGGGGACAGGGACCCGAGCAGTACTTC. This gives the protein CASAYRRGQGPEQYF.

The rearrangement joins TRBV25-1 to TRBJ2-7; unclear D gene. Germline CDR1 MGHDK, CDR2 SYGVNS. The CDR3 sequence is 13 residues long. The ends were cut back, 2 bases at V and 7 bases at J, with 12 bases in the middle. The DNA for the CDR3 is TGTGCCAGCAGTGAAAGGGTCTTAGGAGAGCAGTACTTC. Translating it yields CASSERVLGEQYF.

The rearrangement uses TRBV7-2 and TRBJ2-4; no clear D. The V end lost 4 bases, the J end lost 2 bases, and 12 bases lay between the germline ends. The length of the CDR3 is 15 residues. Germline V gives CDR1 SGHTA, CDR2 FQGNSA. CDR3 sequence reads: CASSYYRATKNIQYF. Here the CDR3 DNA reads TGTGCCAGCAGCTACTATCGTGCGACCAAAAACATTCAGTACTTC.

A few counts support this clonotype. The chain is built from TRBV2 and TRBJ1-3; D is unresolved. The germline V and J ends were trimmed by 3 bases and 0 bases, with 18 bases remaining between them. Germline V gene data show CDR1 as SNHLY and CDR2 as FYNNEI. This CDR3 comprises 18 residues. CDR3 in DNA: TGTGCCAGCAGTGAGAGGTTTGCACCGAGGAACTCTGGAAACACCATATATTTT. Translating gives CASSERFAPRNSGNTIYF. Combining the CDR3 with reference TRBV2 and TRBJ1-3 gives the whole variable domain EPEVTQTPSHQVTQMGQEVILRCVPISNHLYFYWYRQILGQKVEFLVSFYNNEISEKSEIFDDQFSVERPDGSNFTLKIRSTKLEDSAMYFCASSERFAPRNSGNTIYFGEGSWLTVV.

This clonotype was counted ten times or more. The chain links TRBV15 to TRBJ1-2; 8 bases are a match to TRBD1. V lost 2 bases to trimming and J lost 2 bases; unmatched junction nucleotides: 10. CDR1 is LNHNV, CDR2 YYDKDF, per germline (reference sequence). CDR3 length: 17 residues. The CDR3 is CATSRLGGTGRNYGYTF. For the CDR3, the DNA is TGTGCCACCAGCAGACTGGGGGGGACAGGTCGGAACTATGGCTACACCTTC.

This clonotype has ten or more counts. The chain has TRBV4-1 and TRBJ2-7, with a tentative D call TRBD2 (6 bases). Germline V gives CDR1 MGHRA, CDR2 YSYEKL. The CDR3 has 17 residues. V lost 1 base to trimming and J lost 3 bases, with 19 bases between them. CDR3 region: CASSQVSGLRLNYEQYF. The CDR3, as DNA: TGCGCCAGCAGCCAAGTTTCGGGACTCAGATTGAACTACGAGCAGTACTTC.

The J gene is TRBJ1-2, the V gene TRBV25-1; D remains ambiguous. With 6 bases removed from V and 0 bases from J, the gap between germline ends came to 11 bases. This CDR3 contains 14 residues. Germline V gene lookup returns CDR1 MGHDK and CDR2 SYGVNS. In nucleotides, the CDR3 is TGTGCCAGCAGACCCCGCCTGGCTAACTATGGCTACACCTTC. It is translated as CASRPRLANYGYTF.

Many counts were recorded for this clonotype. The V and J genes are TRBV29-1 and TRBJ1-2; perhaps TRBD1 as D (6 bases). The ends were cut back, 4 bases at V and 2 bases at J, with 11 bases in the middle. The germline gives CDR1 SQVTM, CDR2 ANQGSEA. CDR3 length equals 13 residues. CDR3 sequence (DNA): TGCAGCGTTGGGGCACAGGGCAACTATGGCTACACCTTC. Translated, it gives CSVGAQGNYGYTF.

This clonotype was observed many times. J is TRBJ2-6 and V is TRBV2, with D unresolved. This CDR3 region has 18 residues. CDR1 and CDR2 (germline): SNHLY, FYNNEI. Trimming removed 6 bases from V and 0 bases from J, with 18 bases in between. The CDR3 is CASSLTPPGHSGANVLTF. CDR3 coding DNA: TGTGCCAGCAGCCTGACCCCCCCAGGCCACTCTGGGGCCAACGTCCTGACTTTC. Variable domain in full (rest from reference TRBV2 and TRBJ2-6): EPEVTQTPSHQVTQMGQEVILRCVPISNHLYFYWYRQILGQKVEFLVSFYNNEISEKSEIFDDQFSVERPDGSNFTLKIRSTKLEDSAMYFCASSLTPPGHSGANVLTFGAGSRLTVL.

The gene calls are TRBV7-8 and TRBJ1-2, with D possibly TRBD1 on 6 matching bases. In germline, CDR1 is SGHVS, CDR2 FQNEAQ. V dropped 1 base and J dropped 8 bases, with 14 bases sitting between them. The CDR3 covers 14 residues. The CDR3 coding sequence is TGTGCCAGCAGCTTAGGACAGGCTCGCAGCGGCTACACCTTC. Translated, it gives CASSLGQARSGYTF.